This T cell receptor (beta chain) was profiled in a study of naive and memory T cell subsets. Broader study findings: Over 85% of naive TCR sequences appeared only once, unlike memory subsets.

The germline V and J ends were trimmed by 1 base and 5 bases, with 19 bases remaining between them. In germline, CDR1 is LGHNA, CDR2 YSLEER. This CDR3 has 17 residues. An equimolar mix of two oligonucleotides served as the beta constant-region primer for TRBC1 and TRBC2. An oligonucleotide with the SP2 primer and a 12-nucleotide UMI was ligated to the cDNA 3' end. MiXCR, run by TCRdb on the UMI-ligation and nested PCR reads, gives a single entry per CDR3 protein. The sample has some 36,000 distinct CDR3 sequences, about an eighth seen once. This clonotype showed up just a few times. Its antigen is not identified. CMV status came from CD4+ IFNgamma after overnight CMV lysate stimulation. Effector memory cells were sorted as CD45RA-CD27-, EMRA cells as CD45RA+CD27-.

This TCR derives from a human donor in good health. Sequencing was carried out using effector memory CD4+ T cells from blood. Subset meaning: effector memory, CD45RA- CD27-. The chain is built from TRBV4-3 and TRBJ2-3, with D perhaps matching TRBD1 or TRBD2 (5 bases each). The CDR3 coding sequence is TGCGCCAGCAGCCAAGGGATCGGGGCTGGTCGGAGAGATACGCAGTATTTT. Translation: CASSQGIGAGRRDTQYF.